This is a list of T cell receptor beta chains from one sample in a study of T cells in Graves' hyperthyroidism and ophthalmopathy. One entry per CDR3 protein results from TCRdb running MiXCR on the multiplex PCR reads. The profile shows over 500,000 distinct CDR3 sequences, more than 15% of them singletons. The specimen sequenced was blood. The receptor source for this set is a woman in her twenties or thirties with Graves' ophthalmopathy. Both conserved end residues are part of each CDR3. A D gene is named only where the DNA matches it firmly. Rows give clone size only sometimes, using once, few, many, or a class for an expanded clone.

TRBJ1-1,many,TRBV30,NA,CAWSVPGGGRDTEAFF,TGTGCCTGGAGTGTCCCTGGGGGGGGGAGGGACACTGAAGCTTTCTTT
TRBJ2-7,few,TRBV5-4,TRBD1,CASSVRTGRPEQYF,TGTGCCAGCAGCGTACGGACAGGGAGACCCGAGCAGTACTTC
TRBJ2-1,NA,TRBV19,TRBD1,CASSVAGDRANEQFF,TGTGCCAGTAGTGTTGCGGGGGACAGGGCAAATGAGCAGTTCTTC
TRBJ1-2,many,TRBV30,TRBD1,CAWDRVDGYTF,TGTGCCTGGGACAGGGTGGATGGCTACACCTTC
TRBJ2-7,NA,TRBV5-6,TRBD2,CASRVGLAGPSEQYF,TGTGCCAGCAGGGTGGGACTAGCGGGTCCCAGCGAGCAGTACTTC
TRBJ2-3,NA,TRBV20-1,TRBD2,CSAREGGGVGTQYF,TGCAGTGCTAGAGAGGGGGGGGGGGTTGGTACGCAGTATTTT
TRBJ1-1,many,TRBV6-2/TRBV6-3,NA,CASRAGSILNTEAFF,TGTGCCAGCAGGGCAGGAAGCATTCTTAACACTGAAGCTTTCTTT
TRBJ2-3,many,TRBV20-1,TRBD1,CSVIGTGGLTDTQYF,TGCAGTGTTATCGGGACAGGGGGCTTGACAGATACGCAGTATTTT
TRBJ2-2,many,TRBV20-1,NA,CSASYTSANTGELFF,TGCAGTGCTAGTTATACATCGGCGAACACCGGGGAGCTGTTTTTT
TRBJ2-3,many,TRBV6-1,NA,CASSGEDLDTQYF,TGTGCCAGCAGTGGGGAGGATCTGGATACGCAGTATTTT
TRBJ2-2,NA,TRBV6-5,TRBD1,CASSYSGTGFGELFF,TGTGCCAGCAGTTACTCTGGGACAGGCTTCGGGGAGCTGTTTTTT
TRBJ2-1,once,TRBV20-1,TRBD2,CSASTLAGGPQAYNEQFF,TGCAGTGCTAGCACTCTAGCGGGAGGGCCTCAGGCCTACAATGAGCAGTTCTTC
TRBJ1-2,many,TRBV27,NA,CASSPQAYYGYTF,TGTGCCAGCAGTCCACAGGCTTACTATGGCTACACCTTC
TRBJ2-3,NA,TRBV20-1,TRBD1,CSAREGRGRGSTDTQYF,TGCAGTGCTAGAGAGGGCAGGGGGCGTGGTAGCACAGATACGCAGTATTTT
TRBJ2-7,NA,TRBV4-3,NA,CASSQGLMGNYEQYF,TGCGCCAGCAGCCAAGGGCTGATGGGAAACTACGAGCAGTACTTC
TRBJ2-7,many,TRBV6-1,NA,CASRGGGNPSYEQYF,TGTGCCAGCAGGGGCGGAGGGAACCCATCCTACGAGCAGTACTTC
TRBJ2-3,many,TRBV20-1,NA,CSAPTGKRTDTQYF,TGCAGTGCTCCAACAGGGAAACGCACAGATACGCAGTATTTT
TRBJ1-1,NA,TRBV27,NA,CASSLGLGAGNTEAFF,TGTGCCAGCAGTTTAGGCCTGGGGGCAGGCAACACTGAAGCTTTCTTT
TRBJ1-2,many,TRBV6-1,NA,CASSFGRGTNYGYTF,TGTGCCAGCAGTTTCGGCAGGGGAACCAATTATGGCTACACCTTC
TRBJ1-2,many,TRBV5-1,NA,CASNPRGDYGYTF,TGCGCCAGCAATCCGAGGGGAGACTATGGCTACACCTTC
TRBJ1-1,few,TRBV20-1,TRBD1,CSAREQGADTEASF,TGCAGTGCTAGAGAACAGGGGGCCGACACTGAAGCTTCCTTT
TRBJ2-7,many,TRBV3-1,TRBD1,CASSPGQSYEQYF,TGCGCCAGCAGCCCGGGACAGTCCTACGAGCAGTACTTC
TRBJ2-3,many,TRBV7-2,TRBD2,CASSLAGGPGDTQYF,TGTGCCAGCAGCCTAGCGGGAGGGCCGGGAGATACGCAGTATTTT
TRBJ2-2,few,TRBV10-3,NA,CAIPDPLETGELFF,TGTGCCATCCCTGACCCCCTGGAGACCGGGGAGCTGTTTTTT
TRBJ1-5,few,TRBV4-1,TRBD1,CASSQIRGEHQPQHF,TGCGCCAGCAGCCAAATCAGGGGGGAGCATCAGCCCCAGCATTTT
TRBJ2-7,few,TRBV5-1,NA,CASSPVSAQRYEQYF,TGCGCCAGCAGCCCGGTATCGGCCCAGAGATACGAGCAGTACTTC